Listed here are 7 T cell receptor beta chains from one sample, sequenced in a study of HIV-infected children after antiretroviral therapy interruption. Treatment: PENTA 11 planned treatment interruption arm or continuous ART arm. The TCR library was built from RNA with a 3' RACE protocol and unique molecular identifiers. TCRdb independently ran MiXCR on the 3' RACE reads; one entry per CDR3 protein. Here the sample spans around 41,000 distinct CDR3 sequences, approximately 7% being singletons. The sample in question was CD45RA+ CD4+ T cells from PBMCs, pooled from several time points, obtained from a donor given antiretroviral therapy, either interrupted or continuous. Subset noted: naive CD4+ CD45RA+ CD45RO- T cells. These receptor sequences come from a pool of human donors with HIV.

A few counts support this clonotype. The V gene is TRBV5-1, the J gene TRBJ1-1; 8 positions agree with TRBD1. This CDR3 region has 15 residues. CDR1 is SGHRS, CDR2 YFSETQ, per germline. With V trimmed by 2 bases and J by 1 base, 4 bases remained unmatched. This CDR3 reads CASSFPDRANTEAFF. The DNA of the CDR3 is TGCGCCAGCAGCTTTCCGGACAGGGCGAACACTGAAGCTTTCTTT.

The table lists this clonotype with many counts. The V and J genes are TRBV6-5 and TRBJ1-2; D gene unclear. Germline values: CDR1 MNHEY, CDR2 SVGAGI. Trimming stripped 5 bases from V and 0 bases from J, with 13 bases between. The CDR3 spans 15 residues. CDR3 sequence reads: CASSHGDTSNYGYTF. The CDR3 region has the DNA TGTGCCAGCAGTCACGGAGACACATCTAACTATGGCTACACCTTC.

In the case of this clonotype: With a much larger clone just one base away, this may be a read error. The CDR3 spells CASSPSWREDTDTQYF. The CDR3 nucleotides read TGTGCCAGCAGCCCCAGTTGGCGGGAGGACACAGATACGCAGTATTTT. V is TRBV7-9 and J is TRBJ2-3; 8 nucleotides line up with TRBD2. J lost 2 bases, V lost 5 bases, and 9 bases had no gene match. Germline CDR1 SEHNR, CDR2 FQNEAQ (reference sequence). The CDR3 is 16 amino acids.

V gene TRBV28 combines with J gene TRBJ2-2; unclear D gene. V was pared by 1 base and J by 7 bases, with 25 bases between. The CDR3 spans 19 residues. Looked up from germline, CDR1 is MDHEN and CDR2 is SYDVKM. The CDR3 DNA reads TGTGCCAGCAGTTTATTCCGACGAGAAGAGCGAGGCTCCCACGGGGAGCTGTTTTTT. Translated, it gives CASSLFRREERGSHGELFF.

At least ten counts were recorded for this clonotype. V usage is TRBV20-1 and J usage is TRBJ2-3; D is possibly TRBD1 or TRBD2 (5 bases each). Between the trimmed V and J ends, which lost 0 bases and 7 bases, there was a span of 11 bases. Per the germline V gene, CDR1 is DFQATT and CDR2 is SNEGSKA (reference sequence). This CDR3 is 13 amino acids long. As DNA, the CDR3 is TGCAGTGCTAGAGATTGGGACGGTCATACGCAGTATTTT. Its protein is CSARDWDGHTQYF.

V is TRBV3-1 and J is TRBJ1-5; no clear D gene. CDR1 and CDR2 (germline): LGHDT, YNNKEL (reference sequence). There are 13 residues in the CDR3. V was clipped by 2 bases and J by 3 bases, with 5 bases between them. The CDR3 region is CASSQTNNQPQHF. CDR3 nucleotides: TGTGCCAGCAGCCAAACCAACAATCAGCCCCAGCATTTT.

The CDR3 sequence is CASRPGLAATNTGELFF. The CDR3 coding sequence is TGTGCCAGTAGACCGGGACTAGCGGCGACGAACACCGGGGAGCTGTTTTTT. The chain is built from TRBV19 and TRBJ2-2; TRBD2 agrees at 11 bases. V was pared by 6 bases and J by 0 bases, with 6 bases of the junction left unmatched. The germline V gene encodes CDR1 LNHDA and CDR2 SQIVND (reference sequence). The length of the CDR3 is 17 residues.